Listed here are 17 T cell receptor beta chains from one sample, sequenced in a study of shared T cell receptors in the human thymus. Generated by immunoSEQ multiplex PCR, the TCRdb table keeps only in-frame clones and is missing some. The repertoire holds 450,000 to 650,000 clones, with 78% as singletons. This sample also appeared in a second study, on human thymus T cells.

Material for sequencing was thymocytes. These TCRs come from a boy in the first two years of life with a congenital heart defect.

The rearrangement uses TRBV30 and TRBJ2-3; TRBD2 matches at 8 bases. Germline V gene sequence: CDR1 GTSNPN, CDR2 SVGIG (reference sequence). The ends lost 0 bases at V and 0 bases at J; junction bases unmatched: 8. There are 17 residues in the CDR3. CDR3 sequence: CAWSVRTSKSSTDTQYF. The CDR3 DNA is TGTGCCTGGAGTGTACGGACTAGCAAATCTAGCACAGATACGCAGTATTTT.

Here the CDR3 reads CASSLRLAGDYEQYF. The CDR3 DNA reads as TGTGCCAGCAGCCTACGACTAGCGGGAGACTACGAGCAGTACTTC. J is TRBJ2-7 and V is TRBV6-5, with TRBD2 matching over 12 bases. The CDR3 extends over 15 amino acids. Germline CDR1 reads MNHEY; CDR2 reads SVGAGI. V shed 6 bases, J shed 3 bases, and the junction held 6 bases outside the gene matches.

V and J are TRBV10-2 and TRBJ2-2, with D possibly TRBD2 on 6 matching bases. Germline CDR1 WSHSY, CDR2 SAAADI. V was cut by 0 bases and J by 4 bases, with 15 bases left in between. The CDR3 runs to 17 residues. The CDR3 sequence: CASSESGGGAGTGELFF. DNA of the CDR3: TGCGCCAGCAGTGAGTCGGGCGGCGGGGCGGGCACCGGGGAGCTGTTTTTT.

This chain links TRBV28 with TRBJ1-5, with D perhaps matching TRBD1 (6 bases). The CDR3 totals 16 residues. V shed 5 bases and J shed 0 bases, with 14 bases lying between them. The germline V gene has CDR1 MDHEN and CDR2 SYDVKM. The CDR3 bases are TGTGCCAGCAGTGACGGACAGAGCGATAGCAATCAGCCCCAGCATTTT. Protein product: CASSDGQSDSNQPQHF.

The chain uses TRBV6-1 and TRBJ2-1; 11 nucleotides align to TRBD2. CDR1 is MNHNS, CDR2 SASEGT, per germline. The CDR3 spans 15 residues. Germline trimming cut 2 bases from V and 9 bases from J; bases unmatched to any gene: 6. The CDR3 coding sequence is TGTGCCAGCAGTGAATTCCCAGGACTAGCGGGTGAGCAGTTCTTC. It translates to CASSEFPGLAGEQFF.

The chain links TRBV10-3 to TRBJ2-7, with a weak D call TRBD1 (5 bases). From germline, CDR1 is ENHRY and CDR2 SYGVKD. Trimming shortened V by 2 bases and J by 5 bases, and 13 bases separated the two germline ends. The CDR3 has 14 residues. The CDR3 coding sequence is TGTGCCATCAGTGAGGGGGCCGTGTCCCACGAGCAGTACTTC. It codes for CAISEGAVSHEQYF.

The J gene is TRBJ2-3, the V gene TRBV5-6, with 8 bases matching TRBD2. CDR1 and CDR2 from the germline V gene are SGHDT and YYEEEE. The CDR3 totals 16 residues. The V segment lost 2 bases and the J segment 0 bases; nucleotides outside the gene matches: 5. The CDR3 is CASSFVGTRSTDTQYF. The CDR3 DNA sequence: TGTGCCAGCAGCTTCGTCGGGACTAGAAGCACAGATACGCAGTATTTT.

This chain connects TRBV2 to TRBJ1-1, with TRBD1 as a possible D gene (5 bases). V gave up 6 bases and J gave up 3 bases, with 17 bases separating them. Germline lookup yields CDR1 SNHLY and CDR2 FYNNEI. The CDR3 extends over 15 amino acids. CDR3 bases: TGTGCCAGCAGCCGGGGGGGGTCCACGGACACTGAAGCTTTCTTT. This gives the protein CASSRGGSTDTEAFF.

The rearrangement links TRBV18 to TRBJ2-2; perhaps TRBD2 as D (6 bases). The V gene's germline CDR1 is KGHSH and CDR2 LQKENI. V gave up 8 bases and J gave up 6 bases, with 13 bases separating them. The CDR3 extends over 13 amino acids. Here the CDR3 DNA reads TGTGCCAGCAGACTAGGGTGTGCCGGGGAGCTGTTTTTT. This gives the protein CASRLGCAGELFF.

The rearrangement links TRBV19 to TRBJ1-2, with D possibly matching TRBD1 (6 bases). The CDR3 consists of 15 residues. The V end was cut by 3 bases, the J end by 2 bases, with 13 bases between. Germline V gene lookup returns CDR1 LNHDA and CDR2 SQIVND (reference sequence). The CDR3 DNA follows: TGTGCCAGTAGTATTCTTGGACAGACAAACTATGGCTACACCTTC. Residues: CASSILGQTNYGYTF.

The CDR3: CATTGGRAEDEQYF. The CDR3 coding sequence is TGTGCCACTACAGGCGGGAGGGCCGAGGACGAGCAGTACTTC. V usage is TRBV2 and J usage is TRBJ2-7; 9 nucleotides agree with TRBD2. Germline V gene lookup returns CDR1 SNHLY and CDR2 FYNNEI. V shed 10 bases and J 5 bases; nucleotides not matched to a gene: 12. The CDR3 is 14 residues long.

The chain has TRBV7-6 and TRBJ1-3; the match to TRBD1 covers 9 bases. The length of the CDR3 is 16 residues. Germline-derived CDR1 and CDR2 are SGHVS and FNYEAQ. J gave up 2 bases and V 2 bases, and 4 bases lay outside the gene matches. CDR3 residues: CASSLRDREPGNTIYF. The CDR3 coding sequence is TGTGCCAGCAGCTTAAGGGACAGGGAACCTGGAAACACCATATATTTT.

The chain links TRBV15 to TRBJ2-7; the match to TRBD2 covers 12 bases. This CDR3 is 15 amino acids long. Per the germline V gene, CDR1 is LNHNV and CDR2 is YYDKDF (reference sequence). V lost 3 bases to trimming and J lost 3 bases; unmatched junction nucleotides: 3. The CDR3 spells CATSSPGLAGYEQYF. CDR3 bases: TGTGCCACCAGCAGTCCGGGACTAGCGGGCTACGAGCAGTACTTC.

This clone has only one observation. V is TRBV6-5 and J is TRBJ2-7; a weak D match, TRBD2 (5 bases). Per the germline V gene, CDR1 is MNHEY and CDR2 is SVGAGI. V gave up 2 bases and J gave up 4 bases, with 6 bases separating them. The CDR3 spans 12 residues. CDR3 DNA sequence: TGTGCCAGCAGTTACGGGGAGTACGAGCAGTACTTC. Translation gives CASSYGEYEQYF.

The V gene is TRBV4-3, the J gene TRBJ2-1, with 8 bases that match TRBD1. Germline trimming cut 4 bases from V and 0 bases from J; bases unmatched to any gene: 5. This CDR3 has 16 residues. Germline CDR1 reads LGHNA; CDR2 reads YSLEER. The CDR3 bases are TGCGCCAGCAGCCCCAGGGGGCCGAGCTCCTACAATGAGCAGTTCTTC. This gives the protein CASSPRGPSSYNEQFF.

The chain carries TRBV6-8 and TRBJ2-7; 8 nucleotides align to TRBD2. The CDR3 consists of 15 residues. Germline loops: CDR1 MNHGY, CDR2 SAAAGT. The V gene end was trimmed by 5 bases and the J gene end by 1 base; junction bases not matched to a gene: 7. The CDR3 sequence: CASSLNSGVSYEQYF. The CDR3 DNA sequence: TGTGCCAGCAGTCTCAATAGCGGGGTTTCCTACGAGCAGTACTTC.

The gene calls are TRBV30 and TRBJ2-4, with D possibly matching TRBD1 (5 bases). Trimming stripped 0 bases from V and 8 bases from J, with 23 bases between. There are 17 residues in the CDR3. CDR1 is GTSNPN and CDR2 is SVGIG in the germline V gene (reference sequence). For the CDR3, the DNA is TGTGCCTGGAGTGTAAGATCGCCTGGAAGGGGAAGGGACATTCAGTACTTC. This translates into CAWSVRSPGRGRDIQYF.